Reported below is one T cell receptor beta chain. V lost 1 base and J lost 2, with 8 bases in between. Germline lookup yields CDR1 SGHVS and CDR2 FNYEAQ. CDR3 length: 14 amino acids. These data are taken from a study of T cell changes during pregnancy in multiple sclerosis. Here immunoSEQ multiplex PCR was the method, and the copy in TCRdb shows in-frame clones only, minus some. This table holds tens of thousands of clones, almost 95% found once. This clonotype originated in a female donor in good health, enrolled as a control in a pregnancy study. Sequenced material: peripheral blood, taken in the third trimester of pregnancy. The rearrangement joins TRBV7-6 to TRBJ2-5; D not resolved. The CDR3 DNA reads as TGTGCCAGCAGCTTAGGGCAGATTCAAGAGACCCAGTACTTC. This translates into CASSLGQIQETQYF.